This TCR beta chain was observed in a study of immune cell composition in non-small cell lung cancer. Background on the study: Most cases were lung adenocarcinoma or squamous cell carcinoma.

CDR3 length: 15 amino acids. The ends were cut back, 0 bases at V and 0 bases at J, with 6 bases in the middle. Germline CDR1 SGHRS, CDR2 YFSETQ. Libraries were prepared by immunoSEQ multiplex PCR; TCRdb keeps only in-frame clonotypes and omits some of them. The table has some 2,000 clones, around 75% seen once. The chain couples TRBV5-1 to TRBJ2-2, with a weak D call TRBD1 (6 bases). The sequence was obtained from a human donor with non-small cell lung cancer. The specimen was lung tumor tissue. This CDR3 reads CASSLGTANTGELFF. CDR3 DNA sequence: TGCGCCAGCAGCTTGGGGACAGCGAACACCGGGGAGCTGTTTTTT.